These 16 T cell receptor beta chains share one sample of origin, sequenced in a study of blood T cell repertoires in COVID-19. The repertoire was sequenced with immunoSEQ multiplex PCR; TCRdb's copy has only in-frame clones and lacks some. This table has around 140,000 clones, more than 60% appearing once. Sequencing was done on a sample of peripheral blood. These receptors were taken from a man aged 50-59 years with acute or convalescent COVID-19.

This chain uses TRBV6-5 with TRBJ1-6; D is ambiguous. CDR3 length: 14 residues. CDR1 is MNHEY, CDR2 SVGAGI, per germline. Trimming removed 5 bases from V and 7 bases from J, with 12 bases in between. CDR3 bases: TGTGCCAGCAGTCCCCGGACGGGGAATTCACCCCTCCACTTT. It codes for CASSPRTGNSPLHF.

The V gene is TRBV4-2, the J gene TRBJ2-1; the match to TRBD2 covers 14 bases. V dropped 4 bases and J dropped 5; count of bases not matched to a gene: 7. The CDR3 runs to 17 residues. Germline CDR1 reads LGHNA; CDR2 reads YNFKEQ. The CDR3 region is CASSRRLAGGLNNEQFF. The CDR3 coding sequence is TGTGCCAGCAGCCGCCGACTAGCGGGGGGGCTAAACAATGAGCAGTTCTTC.

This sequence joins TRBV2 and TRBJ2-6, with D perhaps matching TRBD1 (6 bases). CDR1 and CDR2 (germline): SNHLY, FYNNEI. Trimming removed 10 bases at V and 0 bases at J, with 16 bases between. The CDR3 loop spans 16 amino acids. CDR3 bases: TGTGCCACCAGACAAACAGGGTCCTCTGGGGCCAACGTCCTGACTTTC. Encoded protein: CATRQTGSSGANVLTF.

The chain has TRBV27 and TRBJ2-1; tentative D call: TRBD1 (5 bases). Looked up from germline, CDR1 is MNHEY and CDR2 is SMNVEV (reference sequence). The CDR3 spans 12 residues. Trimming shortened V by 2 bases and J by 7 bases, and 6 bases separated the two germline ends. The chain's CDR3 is CASSLRGNEQFF. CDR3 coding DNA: TGTGCCAGCAGTTTAAGGGGAAATGAGCAGTTCTTC.

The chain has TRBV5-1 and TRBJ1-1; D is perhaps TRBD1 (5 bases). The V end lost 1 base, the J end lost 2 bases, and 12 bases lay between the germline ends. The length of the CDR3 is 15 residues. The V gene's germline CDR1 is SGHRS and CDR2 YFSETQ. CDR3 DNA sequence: TGCGCCAGCAGCTTGCTTGGGGGGGACAACACTGAAGCTTTCTTT. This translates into CASSLLGGDNTEAFF. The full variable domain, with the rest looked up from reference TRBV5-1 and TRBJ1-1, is KAGVTQTPRYLIKTRGQQVTLSCSPISGHRSVSWYQQTPGQGLQFLFEYFSETQRNKGNFPGRFSGRQFSNSRSEMNVSTLELGDSALYLCASSLLGGDNTEAFFGQGTRLTVV.

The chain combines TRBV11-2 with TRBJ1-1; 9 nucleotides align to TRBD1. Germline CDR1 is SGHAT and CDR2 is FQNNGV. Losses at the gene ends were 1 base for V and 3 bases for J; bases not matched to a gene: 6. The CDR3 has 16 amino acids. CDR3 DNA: TGTGCCAGCAGCTTAGCCACAACAGGGGGCTACACTGAAGCTTTCTTT. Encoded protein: CASSLATTGGYTEAFF.

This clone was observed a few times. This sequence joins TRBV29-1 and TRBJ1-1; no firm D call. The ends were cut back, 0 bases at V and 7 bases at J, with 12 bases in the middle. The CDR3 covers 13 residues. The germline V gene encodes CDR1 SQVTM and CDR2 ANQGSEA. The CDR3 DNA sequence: TGCAGCGTTGAAGAGAGGCCGGGAGGTGAAGCTTTCTTT. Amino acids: CSVEERPGGEAFF.

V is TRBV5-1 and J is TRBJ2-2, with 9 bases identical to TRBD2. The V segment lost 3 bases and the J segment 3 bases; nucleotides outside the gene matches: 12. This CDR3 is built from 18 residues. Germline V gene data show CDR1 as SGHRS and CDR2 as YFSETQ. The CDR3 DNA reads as TGCGCCAGCAGCTCCCCGAGGAGCGGGGGGCCTCACACCGGGGAGCTGTTTTTT. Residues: CASSSPRSGGPHTGELFF. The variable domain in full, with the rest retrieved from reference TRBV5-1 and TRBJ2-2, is KAGVTQTPRYLIKTRGQQVTLSCSPISGHRSVSWYQQTPGQGLQFLFEYFSETQRNKGNFPGRFSGRQFSNSRSEMNVSTLELGDSALYLCASSSPRSGGPHTGELFFGEGSRLTVL.

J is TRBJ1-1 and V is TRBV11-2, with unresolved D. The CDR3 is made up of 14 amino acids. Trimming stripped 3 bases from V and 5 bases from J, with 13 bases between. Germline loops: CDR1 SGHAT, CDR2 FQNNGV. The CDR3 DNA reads TGTGCCAGCAGCTTCCGGGGTTTCGGTACTGAAGCTTTCTTT. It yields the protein CASSFRGFGTEAFF.

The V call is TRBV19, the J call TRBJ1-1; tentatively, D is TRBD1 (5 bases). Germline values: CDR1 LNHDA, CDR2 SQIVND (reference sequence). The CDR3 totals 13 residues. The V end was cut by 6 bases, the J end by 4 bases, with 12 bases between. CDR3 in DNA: TGTGCCAGTAGGATGGCGGGGGGCACTGAAGCTTTCTTT. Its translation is CASRMAGGTEAFF.

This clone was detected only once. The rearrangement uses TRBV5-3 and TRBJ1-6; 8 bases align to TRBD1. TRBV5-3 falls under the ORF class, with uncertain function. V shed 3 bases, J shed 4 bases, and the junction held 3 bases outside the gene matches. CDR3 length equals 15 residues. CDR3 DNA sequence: TGTGCCAGAAGCTGCGGACAGGGTTATAATTCACCCCTCCACTTT. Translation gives CARSCGQGYNSPLHF.

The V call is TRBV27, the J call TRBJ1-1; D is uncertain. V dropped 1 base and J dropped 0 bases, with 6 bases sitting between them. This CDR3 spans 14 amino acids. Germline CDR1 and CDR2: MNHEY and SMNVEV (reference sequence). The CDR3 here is CASSLYGVNTEAFF. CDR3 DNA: TGTGCCAGCAGTTTATACGGGGTGAACACTGAAGCTTTCTTT.

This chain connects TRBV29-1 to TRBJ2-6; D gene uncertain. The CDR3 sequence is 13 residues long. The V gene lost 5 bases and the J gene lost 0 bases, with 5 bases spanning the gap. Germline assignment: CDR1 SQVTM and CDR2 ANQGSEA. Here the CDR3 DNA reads TGCAGCGTTCACAGCTCTGGGGCCAACGTCCTGACTTTC. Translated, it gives CSVHSSGANVLTF.

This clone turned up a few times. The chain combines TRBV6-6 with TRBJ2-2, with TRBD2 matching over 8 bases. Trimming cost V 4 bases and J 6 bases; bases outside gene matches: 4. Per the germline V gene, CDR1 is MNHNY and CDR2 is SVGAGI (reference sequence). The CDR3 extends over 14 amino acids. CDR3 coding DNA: TGTGCCAGCAGTTTCGGGGGGGCCCCCGGGGAGCTGTTTTTT. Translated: CASSFGGAPGELFF.

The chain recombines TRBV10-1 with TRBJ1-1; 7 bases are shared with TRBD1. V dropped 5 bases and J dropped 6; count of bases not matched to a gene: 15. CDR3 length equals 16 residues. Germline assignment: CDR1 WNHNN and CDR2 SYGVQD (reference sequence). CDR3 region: CASSQGDRFFFAEAFF. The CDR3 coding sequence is TGCGCCAGCAGTCAAGGGGACAGATTTTTTTTTGCTGAAGCTTTCTTT.

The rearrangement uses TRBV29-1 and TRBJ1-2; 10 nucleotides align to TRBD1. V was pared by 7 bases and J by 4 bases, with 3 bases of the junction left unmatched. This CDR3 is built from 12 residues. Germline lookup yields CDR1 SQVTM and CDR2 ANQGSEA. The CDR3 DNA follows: TGCAGCGCCTGGGACAGGGGCTATGGCTACACCTTC. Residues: CSAWDRGYGYTF.